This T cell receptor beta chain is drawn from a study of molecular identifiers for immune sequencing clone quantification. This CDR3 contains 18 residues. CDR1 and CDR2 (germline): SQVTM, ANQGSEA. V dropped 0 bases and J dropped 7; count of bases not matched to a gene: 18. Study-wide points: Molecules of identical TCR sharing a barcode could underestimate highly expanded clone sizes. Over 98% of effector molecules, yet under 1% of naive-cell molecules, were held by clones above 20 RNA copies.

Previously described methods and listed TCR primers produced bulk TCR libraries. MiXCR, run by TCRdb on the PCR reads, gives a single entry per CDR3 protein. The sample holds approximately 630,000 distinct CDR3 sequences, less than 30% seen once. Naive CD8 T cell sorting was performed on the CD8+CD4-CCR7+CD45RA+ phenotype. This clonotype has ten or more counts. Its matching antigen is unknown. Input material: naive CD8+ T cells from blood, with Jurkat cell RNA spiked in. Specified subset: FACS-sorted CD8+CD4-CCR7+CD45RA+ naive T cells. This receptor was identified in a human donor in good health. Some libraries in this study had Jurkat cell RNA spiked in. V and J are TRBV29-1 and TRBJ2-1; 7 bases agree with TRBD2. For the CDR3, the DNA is TGCAGCGTTGAAGATGCACCATCCGCGGGGGAGAAGATTAATGAGCAGTTCTTC. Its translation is CSVEDAPSAGEKINEQFF.